This passage covers 9 T cell receptor beta chains from one sample sequenced in a study of Ad26.COV2.S vaccination and SARS-CoV-2 variants. Some clones are missing from TCRdb's copy, which holds only in-frame ones; the method was immunoSEQ multiplex PCR. The sample lists 350,000 to 450,000 clones; 80% to 95% were seen once. This sample's treatment: some 19 received Ad26.COV2.S at low or high dose, single or two shots; roughly 5 received placebo; per-sample allocation not given. Repertoires come from day 63 after the first vaccine or placebo injection. The starting material was peripheral blood, obtained in a trial of Ad26.COV2.S vaccine versus placebo. The source is a person between 18 and 65 years old who received the Ad26.COV2.S COVID-19 vaccine or a placebo.

The V gene is TRBV14, the J gene TRBJ2-1; a weak D match, TRBD2 (7 bases). CDR3 length: 15 amino acids. V lost 1 base, J lost 4 bases, and 11 bases lay in between. Germline V gene lookup returns CDR1 SGHDN and CDR2 FVKESK. CDR3 amino acids: CASSQGGGRYNEQFF. For the CDR3, the DNA is TGTGCCAGCAGCCAAGGGGGGGGCCGTTACAATGAGCAGTTCTTC. The entire variable domain, with the rest obtained from reference TRBV14 and TRBJ2-1, is as follows: EAGVTQFPSHSVIEKGQTVTLRCDPISGHDNLYWYRRVMGKEIKFLLHFVKESKQDESGMPNNRFLAERTGGTYSTLKVQPAELEDSGVYFCASSQGGGRYNEQFFGPGTRLTVL.

The rearrangement joins TRBV18 to TRBJ1-1, with D possibly matching TRBD1 (5 bases). Trimming removed 5 bases from V and 1 base from J, with 14 bases in between. The CDR3 extends over 15 amino acids. Germline assignment: CDR1 KGHSH and CDR2 LQKENI. CDR3 nucleotides: TGTGCCAGCTCAGCCCGGGACGGGAAGAACACTGAAGCTTTCTTT. Its protein product is CASSARDGKNTEAFF. Together with reference TRBV18 and TRBJ1-1, the CDR3 gives the full variable domain: NAGVMQNPRHLVRRRGQEARLRCSPMKGHSHVYWYRQLPEEGLKFMVYLQKENIIDESGMPKERFSAEFPKEGPSILRIQQVVRGDSAAYFCASSARDGKNTEAFFGQGTRLTVV.

The chain employs TRBV19 and TRBJ1-2; a possible D gene is TRBD1 (5 bases). CDR1 and CDR2 (germline): LNHDA, SQIVND (reference sequence). The CDR3 sequence is 15 residues long. Trimming took 5 bases from V and 3 from J, leaving 16 bases between them. In nucleotides, the CDR3 is TGTGCCAGTAGTGTCGGGACGGAAGCCTACTATGGCTACACCTTC. Amino acid sequence: CASSVGTEAYYGYTF.

CDR3 region: CSVNLQGGGEKLFF. CDR3 DNA: TGCAGCGTAAACTTACAGGGTGGGGGAGAAAAACTGTTTTTT. The chain links TRBV29-1 to TRBJ1-4; D perhaps matches TRBD1 (6 bases). The V gene lost 6 bases and the J gene lost 8 bases, with 19 bases spanning the gap. CDR3 length equals 14 residues. The germline CDR1 and CDR2 sequences are SQVTM and ANQGSEA. Filled out from reference TRBV29-1 and TRBJ1-4, the complete variable domain reads SAVISQKPSRDICQRGTSLTIQCQVDSQVTMMFWYRQQPGQSLTLIATANQGSEATYESGFVIDKFPISRPNLTFSTLTVSNMSPEDSSIYLCSVNLQGGGEKLFFGSGTQLSVL.

This chain connects TRBV19 to TRBJ2-7; D is tentatively TRBD1 or TRBD2 (5 bases each). The length of the CDR3 is 12 residues. With 5 bases removed from V and 7 bases from J, the gap between germline ends came to 12 bases. Germline V gives CDR1 LNHDA, CDR2 SQIVND (reference sequence). CDR3 nucleotides: TGTGCCAGTAGTTCAGGGAGCGTTGAGCAGTACTTC. It codes for CASSSGSVEQYF.

This clone occurred a few times. The J gene is TRBJ1-5, the V gene TRBV27; 8 bases line up with TRBD1. V was pared by 6 bases and J by 9 bases, with 7 bases of the junction left unmatched. The CDR3 has 13 residues. CDR1 is MNHEY, CDR2 SMNVEV, per germline (reference sequence). CDR3 sequence (DNA): TGTGCCAGCAGCTACGGGACAGGTTTGCCCCAGCATTTT. Translated: CASSYGTGLPQHF.

CDR3 nucleotides: TGCAGTGCTAGTAAGGTGACAGCGAGCTCCTACGAGCAGTACTTC. This sequence encodes CSASKVTASSYEQYF. This chain links TRBV20-1 with TRBJ2-7, with D possibly matching TRBD1 (5 bases). This CDR3 has 15 residues. CDR1 and CDR2 (germline): DFQATT, SNEGSKA (reference sequence). Trimming stripped 3 bases from V and 0 bases from J, with 15 bases between.

The chain combines TRBV6-2 or TRBV6-3 with TRBJ1-1; TRBD1 is a possible D gene (6 bases). The CDR3 spans 16 residues. V was trimmed by 0 bases and J by 0 bases, leaving 11 bases between them. Per germline, CDR1 MNHEY and CDR2 SVGEGT. The CDR3 region has the DNA TGTGCCAGCAGTTACTCGGGGACACTTCTGAACACTGAAGCTTTCTTT. Its protein is CASSYSGTLLNTEAFF.

This chain uses TRBV6-6 with TRBJ2-1, with D possibly TRBD2 on 6 matching bases. The germline CDR1 and CDR2 sequences are MNHNY and SVGAGI (reference sequence). Trimming stripped 7 bases from V and 0 bases from J, with 16 bases between. The length of the CDR3 is 16 residues. The CDR3: CASKLGLPSSYNEQFF. CDR3 DNA: TGTGCCAGCAAATTGGGACTGCCCAGCTCCTACAATGAGCAGTTCTTC.